Included here is one T cell receptor beta chain sequence, with context. This clonotype was counted many times. Its cognate antigen has yet to be identified. The sample holds no much larger clone one base away, and base qualities are not on file. This specimen comes from a study of identical twins listed by TCRdb under 2016. The study in broad terms: The study deep-sequenced TCR alpha and beta repertoires from monozygotic twins, unrelated adults of various ages and cord blood to test whether fetal clonotypes persist. Replicate twin experiments were performed at different times using different library preparation protocols to rule out contamination. Results the study describes overall, beyond this receptor: Because the same donors could not be followed over many years, conclusions were based on cross-sectional statistical analysis. Excess twin sharing in beta out-of-frame sequences was weaker because fewer shared sequences lowered the signal-to-noise ratio. Fewer insertions were carried by abundant cord blood beta clonotypes; a weaker similar trend was observed in young adult naive repertoires, while no such trend was observed in memory repertoires. Recombination models systematically underestimated out-of-frame TCR alpha sharing in monozygotic twins but agreed with sharing between unrelated individuals. Compared with coincidental sharing between unrelated individuals, an excess of low generation-probability sequences was observed among out-of-frame TCR alpha sequences shared between twins. Invariant T cells such as MAIT and iNKT could partly confound zero-insertion analyses, although diverse VJ usage argued against such confounding for most clonotypes.

All donors were healthy Caucasians. Using Miltenyi CD45RO+ enrichment and human naive T-cell isolation kits, memory (CD45RO+) and naive T cells were isolated from PBMC. The method behind the library was 5' RACE. The sequencer was an Illumina HiSeq 2000. Template switching added a universal primer binding site, and the final cDNA carried a unique molecular identifier that allowed TCR cDNA molecules to be counted accurately. Specific primers in the conserved constant-segment region were used to synthesize first-strand cDNA for TCR alpha and beta chains. Each cDNA library was double barcoded, with a SMART-Mk sample barcode plus Illumina barcodes, to control for contamination. TruSeq adapter sequences and Illumina sample barcodes were added in two successive PCR steps. Sequencing of the TCR alpha and beta cDNA libraries was done on the Illumina HiSeq platform using custom primers. In the original analysis: MiGEC was used to process raw reads and extract unique molecular identifiers, and MiXCR was used to find CDR3 positions. Recombination models were inferred per individual with the repgenHMM and IGoR tools using an EM algorithm. Shared clonotypes were analyzed with the tcR package in R, and sharing was normalized by the product of cloneset sizes. Out-of-frame nonproductive sequences were analyzed to study raw recombination free of thymic and clonal selection effects. Through fastp at Q25 and MiXCR, TCRdb rebuilt clones from the public reads, retaining in-frame beta chains. Every CDR3 protein is listed once, alongside the most common genes and DNA of its rows. Clone size and V and J calls follow TCRdb, not the original study. The sample contains about 150,000 distinct CDR3 sequences, under 4.5% of them found a single time. 8.1% of the sample belongs to the ten largest clones.

Looking up the germline V gene yields CDR1 ENHRY and CDR2 SYGVKD. V is shortened by 6 bases, J by 1 base, and the region joining them spans 6 bases. The CDR3 holds 12 amino acids from the cysteine to the phenylalanine. Left in the record is the CDR3 DNA by itself, 36 bases read in frame from the first base. The chain employs TRBV10-3 and TRBJ1-2; no D segment can be confidently identified. The TCR comes from a man in his late teens or twenties in good health. Sequencing input: memory T cells sorted from blood. Per the publication, the cell subset or site label means: CD45RO+ enriched T cells. CDR3 loop: CAISPNNYGYTF. The DNA sequence is as follows: TGTGCCATCAGCCCAAATAACTATGGCTACACCTTC.